This T cell receptor beta chain was identified in a study of T-cell reconstitution after alpha-beta-depleted transplantation in children. V shed 4 bases and J 7 bases; nucleotides not matched to a gene: 9. This CDR3 has 17 amino acids. Preparing the TCRbeta library involved the use of unique molecular identifiers. TCRdb redid the calling of the PCR reads with MiXCR, one entry per CDR3 protein. Of a few hundred thousand distinct CDR3 sequences detected, about an eighth appear once; the ten largest clones hold about 5%. The receptor's source is a human donor who donated a stem cell graft to a child with combined immunodeficiency. This chain connects TRBV12-3 or TRBV12-4 to TRBJ2-1, with TRBD2 matching 14 bases. Sequencing used PBMCs from the stem cell graft donor, obtained from the stem cell graft. The CDR3: CASSSVTSGRVGNEQFF. The DNA of the CDR3 is TGTGCCAGCAGTTCCGTGACTAGCGGGAGGGTTGGAAATGAGCAGTTCTTC.